The entry that follows covers one TCR beta chain sequence. Its target is unknown. People whose metastatic non-small-cell lung cancer was chemo-refractory got focal radiation along with CTLA-4 blockade by ipilimumab. Assay: immunoSEQ multiplex PCR; the TCRdb copy retains only in-frame clones and omits some. In the table there are about 97,000 clones, around 74% of which are singletons. This sample was included in a study of radiotherapy plus CTLA-4 blockade in lung cancer. Across the whole study: Disease control was achieved by just over 30% of patients, and objective responses by about 19%. Study results and limitations: After radiotherapy and ipilimumab, tumor-derived clones expanded in peripheral blood. Best predicting response, reportedly, were early blood T cell clone dynamics, with interferon-beta.

The CDR3 is 15 residues long. Germline assignment: CDR1 SGHVS and CDR2 FQNEAQ. Trimming cost V 5 bases and J 0 bases, with 12 bases left between them. The clonotype originates from a human donor with non-small cell lung cancer who had a partial response to radiotherapy plus ipilimumab. Some clones in this sample may be carry-over from other donors' samples. V usage is TRBV7-8 and J usage is TRBJ2-3; D possibly corresponds to TRBD2 (5 bases). Material: peripheral blood, obtained from a patient treated with radiotherapy plus ipilimumab. The CDR3 protein is CASSLLVASTDTQYF. In DNA, the CDR3 is TGTGCCAGCAGCCTACTAGTGGCTAGCACAGATACGCAGTATTTT.